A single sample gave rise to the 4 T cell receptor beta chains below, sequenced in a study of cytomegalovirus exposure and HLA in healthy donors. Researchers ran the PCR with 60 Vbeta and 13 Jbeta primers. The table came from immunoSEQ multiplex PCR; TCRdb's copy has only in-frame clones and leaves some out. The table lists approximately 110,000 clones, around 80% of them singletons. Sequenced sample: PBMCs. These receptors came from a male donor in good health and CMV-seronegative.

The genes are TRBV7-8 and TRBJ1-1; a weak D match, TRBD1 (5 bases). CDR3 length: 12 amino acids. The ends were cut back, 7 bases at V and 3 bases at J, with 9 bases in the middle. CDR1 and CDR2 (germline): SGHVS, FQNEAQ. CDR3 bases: TGTGCCAGCACAGGACAATACACTGAAGCTTTCTTT. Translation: CASTGQYTEAFF. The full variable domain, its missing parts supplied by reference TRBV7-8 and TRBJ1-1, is GAGVSQSPRYKVAKRGQDVALRCDPISGHVSLFWYQQALGQGPEFLTYFQNEAQLDKSGLPSDRFFAERPEGSVSTLKIQRTQQEDSAVYLCASTGQYTEAFFGQGTRLTVV.

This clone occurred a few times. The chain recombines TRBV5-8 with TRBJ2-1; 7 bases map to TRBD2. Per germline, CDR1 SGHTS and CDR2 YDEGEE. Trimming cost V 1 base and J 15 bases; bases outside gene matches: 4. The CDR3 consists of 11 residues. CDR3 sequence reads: CASSLRREWFF. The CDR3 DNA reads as TGTGCCAGCAGCTTGCGGCGGGAGTGGTTCTTC.

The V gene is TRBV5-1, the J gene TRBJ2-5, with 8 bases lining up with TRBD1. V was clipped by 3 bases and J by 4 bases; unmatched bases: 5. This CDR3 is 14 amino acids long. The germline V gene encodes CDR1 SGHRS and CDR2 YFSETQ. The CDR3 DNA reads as TGCGCCAGCAGCTCCGGGACAGGCACAGAGACCCAGTACTTC. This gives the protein CASSSGTGTETQYF.

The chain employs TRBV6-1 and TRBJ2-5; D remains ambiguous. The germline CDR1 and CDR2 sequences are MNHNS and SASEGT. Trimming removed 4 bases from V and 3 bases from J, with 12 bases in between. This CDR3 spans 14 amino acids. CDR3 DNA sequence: TGTGCCAGCAGTGCCGCAGGTACGGAAGAGACCCAGTACTTC. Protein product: CASSAAGTEETQYF.